The rows below give T cell receptor beta chains drawn from one sample of a study of T cell responses to AZD1222 COVID-19 vaccine. The method was immunoSEQ multiplex PCR; TCRdb's version includes in-frame clones alone and lacks a portion of them. This table has roughly 100,000 clones, approximately 88% appearing once. The specimen was peripheral blood, collected on day 0 of AZD1222 vaccination. These receptors were obtained from an adult in good health. The CDR3 runs from the conserved cysteine through the conserved F or W. D genes are given only for firm matches. Not all rows give a size; the values are once, few, many and, for expanded clones, a class.

j_gene,d_gene,v_gene,abundance,CDR3nt,CDR3aa
TRBJ1-2,TRBD1,TRBV5-4,-,TGTGCCAGCAGCCAGGCGGGACAGGGGTATGGCTACACCTTC,CASSQAGQGYGYTF
TRBJ2-3,-,TRBV5-1,-,TGCGCCAGCAGCTTGCCCCGGGGGCAGGCAGATACGCAGTATTTT,CASSLPRGQADTQYF
TRBJ2-1,-,TRBV9,-,TGTGCCAGCAGCATCGACGGGAACTCCTACAATGAGCAGTTCTTC,CASSIDGNSYNEQFF
TRBJ2-1,-,TRBV9,-,TGTGCCAGCAGCGTTCAACTGGGCTCCTACAATGAGCAGTTCTTC,CASSVQLGSYNEQFF
TRBJ1-6,-,TRBV15,-,TGTGCCACCAGCAGAGATTTGGGGCAGGATGGATCACCCCTCCACTTT,CATSRDLGQDGSPLHF
TRBJ1-6,TRBD1,TRBV4-2,-,TGTGCCAGCAGCCCGCTCTCCTTGCGGGACAGGGGACCCTATAATTCACCCCTCCACTTT,CASSPLSLRDRGPYNSPLHF
TRBJ2-1,-,TRBV19,-,TGTGCCAGTAGTATAGGCGGGACCCTTGGGAATGAGCAGTTCTTC,CASSIGGTLGNEQFF
TRBJ2-3,TRBD2,TRBV7-2,-,TGTGCCAGCAGCTTAGTGTCGGGAGGCCCCACAGATACGCAGTATTTT,CASSLVSGGPTDTQYF
TRBJ1-1,-,TRBV5-4,-,TGTGCCAGCAGCGGGGGTATCGCCGACACTGAAGCTTTCTTT,CASSGGIADTEAFF
TRBJ1-4,-,TRBV4-3,-,TGCGCCAGCAGCCAAGAAAGGGGGGGTTTCGAAAAACTGTTTTTT,CASSQERGGFEKLFF
TRBJ2-3,-,TRBV6-5,-,TGTGCCAGCAGTTACCTGGCTAGGGCAGATACGCAGTATTTT,CASSYLARADTQYF
TRBJ2-1,-,TRBV3-1/TRBV3-2,-,TGTGCCAGCAGCCCTTGGGACCCTAACAATGAGCAGTTCTTC,CASSPWDPNNEQFF
TRBJ1-3,-,TRBV11-2,-,TGTGCCAGCAGCTTAGTTCCGAACAGGGTTGGAAACACCATATATTTT,CASSLVPNRVGNTIYF
TRBJ1-2,TRBD1,TRBV6-6,-,TGTGCCAGCAGTAATCCGGGACAGTATCTTGGCTACACCTTC,CASSNPGQYLGYTF
TRBJ2-3,-,TRBV7-6,-,TGTGCCAGCACCGCGGGTAGCACAGATACGCAGTATTTT,CASTAGSTDTQYF
TRBJ2-1,-,TRBV6-5,-,TGTGCCAGCAGTTACTTTCAGAGGAATGAGCAGTTCTTC,CASSYFQRNEQFF
TRBJ2-1,-,TRBV12-3/TRBV12-4,-,TGTGCCAGCAGTCGTTCACGGGGTGAGCAGTTCTTC,CASSRSRGEQFF
TRBJ2-7,-,TRBV7-9,-,TGTGCCAGCAGCTCCGACTTCTCTCGGTCCTACGAGCAGTACTTC,CASSSDFSRSYEQYF
TRBJ2-1,-,TRBV7-2,-,TGTGCCAGCAGCTCCGTTGGTCCGGGGGTATCCTACAATGAGCAGTTCTTC,CASSSVGPGVSYNEQFF
TRBJ1-1,-,TRBV11-1,once,TGTGCCAGCAGCCCCGTCCCCGTTGGACCGTTCACTGAAGCTTTCTTT,CASSPVPVGPFTEAFF
TRBJ1-4,-,TRBV25-1,-,TGTGCCAGCAGTGAACCGGGACGGCTTAATGAAAAACTGTTTTTT,CASSEPGRLNEKLFF
TRBJ2-6,-,TRBV29-1,-,TGCAGCGTTCACTCCCCGCGGGGGGCCAACGTCCTGACTTTC,CSVHSPRGANVLTF
TRBJ1-1,-,TRBV4-3,-,TGCGCCAGCAGCCAAGATGGGACGGGGAACACTGAAGCTTTCTTT,CASSQDGTGNTEAFF
TRBJ2-5,-,TRBV28,-,TGTGCCAGCAGCACAGGGTTGGAGACCCAGTACTTC,CASSTGLETQYF
TRBJ1-3,-,TRBV19,-,TGTGCCAGTAGTATGGGGGGGGCCTCTGGAAACACCATATATTTT,CASSMGGASGNTIYF
TRBJ1-6,-,TRBV6-1,-,TGTGCCAGCAGTGAAGGGAGCAGGAATTCACCCCTCCACTTT,CASSEGSRNSPLHF
TRBJ2-3,-,TRBV20-1,once,TGCAGTGCTAGTGAATCGTTAGGGGATACGCAGTATTTT,CSASESLGDTQYF
TRBJ2-7,-,TRBV12-3/TRBV12-4,-,TGTGCCAGCAGTTTAGGCCAGACCTACGAGCAGTACTTC,CASSLGQTYEQYF
TRBJ1-6,TRBD1,TRBV7-8,-,TGTGCCAGCAGCACCTCCGGGACAGGGAATTCACCCCTCCACTTT,CASSTSGTGNSPLHF